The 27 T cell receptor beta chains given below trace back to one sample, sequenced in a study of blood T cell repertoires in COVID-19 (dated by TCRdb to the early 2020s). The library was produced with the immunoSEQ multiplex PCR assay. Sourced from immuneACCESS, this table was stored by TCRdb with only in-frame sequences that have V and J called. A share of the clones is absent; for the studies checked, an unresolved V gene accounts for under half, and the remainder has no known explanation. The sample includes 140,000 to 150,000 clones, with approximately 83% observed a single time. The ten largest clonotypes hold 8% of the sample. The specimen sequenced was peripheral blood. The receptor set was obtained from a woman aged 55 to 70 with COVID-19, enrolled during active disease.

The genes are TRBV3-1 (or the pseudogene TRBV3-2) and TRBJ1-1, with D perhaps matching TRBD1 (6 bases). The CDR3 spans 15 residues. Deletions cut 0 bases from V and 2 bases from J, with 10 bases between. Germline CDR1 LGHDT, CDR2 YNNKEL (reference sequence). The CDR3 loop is CASSQDTGRNTEAFF. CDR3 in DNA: TGTGCCAGCAGCCAAGACACAGGGAGAAACACTGAAGCTTTCTTT.

The chain's CDR3 is CAWSEGRGPNNEQFF. In DNA form, the CDR3 reads TGTGCCTGGAGTGAGGGGAGGGGCCCAAACAATGAGCAGTTCTTC. This chain links TRBV30 with TRBJ2-1, with 7 bases aligning to TRBD2. The V gene end was trimmed by 1 base and the J gene end by 5 bases; junction bases not matched to a gene: 8. The CDR3 runs to 15 residues. The V gene's germline CDR1 is GTSNPN and CDR2 SVGIG (reference sequence). Supplemented by reference TRBV30 and TRBJ2-1, the full variable domain reads SQTIHQWPATLVQPVGSPLSLECTVEGTSNPNLYWYRQAAGRGLQLLFYSVGIGQISSEVPQNLSASRPQDRQFILSSKKLLLSDSGFYLCAWSEGRGPNNEQFFGPGTRLTVL.

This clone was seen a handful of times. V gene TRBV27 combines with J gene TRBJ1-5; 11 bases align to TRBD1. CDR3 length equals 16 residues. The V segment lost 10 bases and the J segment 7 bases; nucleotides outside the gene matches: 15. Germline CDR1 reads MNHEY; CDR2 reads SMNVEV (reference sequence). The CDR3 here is CATWTGGGDGDQPQHF. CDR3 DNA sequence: TGTGCCACGTGGACAGGGGGCGGAGACGGCGACCAGCCCCAGCATTTT.

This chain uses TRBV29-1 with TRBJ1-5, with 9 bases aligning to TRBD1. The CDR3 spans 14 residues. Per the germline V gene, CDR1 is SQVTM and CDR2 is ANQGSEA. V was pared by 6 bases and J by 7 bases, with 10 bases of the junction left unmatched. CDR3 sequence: CSVVLQGAGQPQHF. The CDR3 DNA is TGCAGCGTGGTACTACAGGGGGCAGGCCAGCCCCAGCATTTT.

CDR3 in amino acids: CASSEALRSAGYTF. CDR3 DNA sequence: TGTGCCAGCAGTGAAGCGCTTCGGTCTGCTGGCTACACCTTC. J is TRBJ1-2 and V is TRBV2; unclear D gene. V lost 0 bases to trimming and J lost 7 bases, with 12 bases between them. This CDR3 has 14 amino acids. Germline V gives CDR1 SNHLY, CDR2 FYNNEI.

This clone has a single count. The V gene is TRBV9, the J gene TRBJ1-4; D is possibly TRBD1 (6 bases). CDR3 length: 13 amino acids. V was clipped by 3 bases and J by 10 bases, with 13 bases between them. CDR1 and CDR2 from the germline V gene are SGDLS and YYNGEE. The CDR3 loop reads CASSETGWGKLFF. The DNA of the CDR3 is TGTGCCAGCAGCGAAACAGGGTGGGGAAAACTGTTTTTT. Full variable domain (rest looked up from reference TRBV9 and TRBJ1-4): DSGVTQTPKHLITATGQRVTLRCSPRSGDLSVYWYQQSLDQGLQFLIQYYNGEERAKGNILERFSAQQFPDLHSELNLSSLELGDSALYFCASSETGWGKLFFGSGTQLSVL.

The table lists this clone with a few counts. Here the CDR3 DNA reads TGCGCCAGCAGCTCCCTAGGGGCAGGGAACACCGGGGAGCTGTTTTTT. Residues: CASSSLGAGNTGELFF. The chain recombines TRBV5-1 with TRBJ2-2, with D perhaps TRBD1 (5 bases). Trimming cost V 3 bases and J 1 base, with 13 bases left between them. CDR1 and CDR2 from the germline V gene are SGHRS and YFSETQ. This CDR3 contains 16 residues.

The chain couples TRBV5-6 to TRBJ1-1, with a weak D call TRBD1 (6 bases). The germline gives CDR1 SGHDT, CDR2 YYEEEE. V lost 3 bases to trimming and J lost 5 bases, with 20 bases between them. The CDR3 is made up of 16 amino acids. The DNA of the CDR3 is TGTGCCAGCAGCTGGGTACCGGGTCGCCAGGGGACTGAAGCTTTCTTT. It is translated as CASSWVPGRQGTEAFF. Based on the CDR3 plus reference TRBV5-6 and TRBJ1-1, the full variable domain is DAGVTQSPTHLIKTRGQQVTLRCSPKSGHDTVSWYQQALGQGPQFIFQYYEEEERQRGNFPDRFSGHQFPNYSSELNVNALLLGDSALYLCASSWVPGRQGTEAFFGQGTRLTVV.

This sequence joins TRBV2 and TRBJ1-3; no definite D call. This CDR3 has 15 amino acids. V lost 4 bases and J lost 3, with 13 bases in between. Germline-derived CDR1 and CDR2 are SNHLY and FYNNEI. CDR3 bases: TGTGCCAGCAGTGGTCGGCAGGTAGATGGAAACACCATATATTTT. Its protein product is CASSGRQVDGNTIYF.

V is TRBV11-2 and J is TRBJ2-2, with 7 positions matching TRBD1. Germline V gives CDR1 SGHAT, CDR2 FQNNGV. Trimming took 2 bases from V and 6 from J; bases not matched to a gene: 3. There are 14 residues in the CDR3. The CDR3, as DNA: TGTGCCAGCAGCTTACGACAGGGCCCCGGGGAGCTGTTTTTT. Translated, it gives CASSLRQGPGELFF.

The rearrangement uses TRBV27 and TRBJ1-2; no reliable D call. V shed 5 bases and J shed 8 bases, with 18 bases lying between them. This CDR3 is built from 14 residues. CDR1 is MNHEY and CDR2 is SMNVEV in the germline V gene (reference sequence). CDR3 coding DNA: TGTGCCAGCAGTCCCTCGTTCGCGGTGTGGGGCTACACCTTC. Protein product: CASSPSFAVWGYTF.

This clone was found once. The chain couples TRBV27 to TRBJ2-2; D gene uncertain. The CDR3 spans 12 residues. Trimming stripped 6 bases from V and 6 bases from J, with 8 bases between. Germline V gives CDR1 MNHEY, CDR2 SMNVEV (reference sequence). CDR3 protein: CASREYAGELFF. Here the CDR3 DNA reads TGTGCCAGCAGGGAGTACGCCGGGGAGCTGTTTTTT.

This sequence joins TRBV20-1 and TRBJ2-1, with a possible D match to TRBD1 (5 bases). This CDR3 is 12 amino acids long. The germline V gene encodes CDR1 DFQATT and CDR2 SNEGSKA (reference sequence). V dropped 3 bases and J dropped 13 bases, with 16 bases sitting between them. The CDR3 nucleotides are TGCAGTGCTAGTTCAGGGCTCTATATCCAGTTCTTC. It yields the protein CSASSGLYIQFF.

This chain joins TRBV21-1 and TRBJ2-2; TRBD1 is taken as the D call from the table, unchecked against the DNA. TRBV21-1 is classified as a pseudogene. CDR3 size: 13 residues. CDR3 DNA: TGTGCCATCGATGACAGGGCTGGCGGGGAGCTGTTTTTT. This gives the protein CAIDDRAGGELFF.

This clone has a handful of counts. CDR3 DNA sequence: TGTGCCAGCAGTGACATGGCGGCAGATACGCAGTATTTT. It specifies CASSDMAADTQYF. The chain combines TRBV6-4 with TRBJ2-3; D remains ambiguous. Germline CDR1 MRHNA, CDR2 SNTAGT. CDR3 length: 13 residues. Trimming cost V 2 bases and J 4 bases, with 7 bases left between them.

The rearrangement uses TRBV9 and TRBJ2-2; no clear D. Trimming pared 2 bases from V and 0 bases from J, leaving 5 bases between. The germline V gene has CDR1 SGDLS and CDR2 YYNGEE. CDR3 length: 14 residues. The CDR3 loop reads CASSVESNTGELFF. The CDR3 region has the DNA TGTGCCAGCAGCGTGGAGTCGAACACCGGGGAGCTGTTTTTT.

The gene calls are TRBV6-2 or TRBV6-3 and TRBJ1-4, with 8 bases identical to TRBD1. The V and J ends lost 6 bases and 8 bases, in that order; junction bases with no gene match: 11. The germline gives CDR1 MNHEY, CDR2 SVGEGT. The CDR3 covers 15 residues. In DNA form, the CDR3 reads TGTGCCAGCAGCTCCGGACAGGGCGGACGGGAAAAACTGTTTTTT. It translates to CASSSGQGGREKLFF.

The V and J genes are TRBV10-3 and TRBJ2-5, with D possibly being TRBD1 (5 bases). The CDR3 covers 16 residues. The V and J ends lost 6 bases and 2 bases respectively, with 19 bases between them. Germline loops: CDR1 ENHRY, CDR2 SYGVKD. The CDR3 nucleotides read TGTGCCATCAGCGCGGACATCGAAGCATTACAAGAGACCCAGTACTTC. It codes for CAISADIEALQETQYF.

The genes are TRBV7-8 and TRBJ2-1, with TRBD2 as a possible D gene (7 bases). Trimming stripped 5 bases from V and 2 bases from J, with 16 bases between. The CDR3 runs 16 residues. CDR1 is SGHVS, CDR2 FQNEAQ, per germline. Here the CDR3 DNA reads TGTGCCAGCAGCCCCTCGGTGGGGGGGCCCTACAATGAGCAGTTCTTC. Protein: CASSPSVGGPYNEQFF.

The CDR3 DNA follows: TGCGCCAGCAGCCAGGGACTAGCGGGGGGGCTAAACACCGGGGAGCTGTTTTTT. It codes for CASSQGLAGGLNTGELFF. J is TRBJ2-2 and V is TRBV4-1, with 16 bases matching TRBD2. Germline trimming cut 3 bases from V and 2 bases from J; bases unmatched to any gene: 3. The CDR3 length is 18 residues. The germline gives CDR1 MGHRA, CDR2 YSYEKL.

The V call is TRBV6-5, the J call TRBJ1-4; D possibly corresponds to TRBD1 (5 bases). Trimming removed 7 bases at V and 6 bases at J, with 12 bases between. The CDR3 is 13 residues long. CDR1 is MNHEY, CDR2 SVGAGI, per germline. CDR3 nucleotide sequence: TGTGCCAGCAAGGGGCAACAGCATGAAAAACTGTTTTTT. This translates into CASKGQQHEKLFF.

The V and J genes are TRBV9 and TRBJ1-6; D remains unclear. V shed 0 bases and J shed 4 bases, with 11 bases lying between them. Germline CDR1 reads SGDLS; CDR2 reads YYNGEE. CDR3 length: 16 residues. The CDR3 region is CASSVASGAYNSPLHF. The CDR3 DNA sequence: TGTGCCAGCAGCGTAGCCTCGGGAGCATATAATTCACCCCTCCACTTT.

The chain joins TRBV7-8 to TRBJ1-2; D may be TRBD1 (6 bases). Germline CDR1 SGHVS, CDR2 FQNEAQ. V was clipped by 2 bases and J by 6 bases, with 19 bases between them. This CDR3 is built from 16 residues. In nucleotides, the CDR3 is TGTGCCAGCAGCTTATCACTCGGGGGGGCTGAGGATGGCTACACCTTC. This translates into CASSLSLGGAEDGYTF.

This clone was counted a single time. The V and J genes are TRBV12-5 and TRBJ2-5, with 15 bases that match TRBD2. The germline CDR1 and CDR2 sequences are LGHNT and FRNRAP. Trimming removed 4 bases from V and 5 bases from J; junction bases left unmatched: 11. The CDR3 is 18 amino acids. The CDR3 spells CASGYPRTSGGGWETQYF. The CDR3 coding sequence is TGTGCTAGTGGTTACCCCCGGACTAGCGGGGGGGGCTGGGAGACCCAGTACTTC.

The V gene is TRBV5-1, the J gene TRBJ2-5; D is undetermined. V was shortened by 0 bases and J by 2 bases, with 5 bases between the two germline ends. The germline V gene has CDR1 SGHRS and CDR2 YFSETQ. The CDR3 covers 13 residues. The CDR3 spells CASSLGIQETQYF. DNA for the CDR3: TGCGCCAGCAGCTTGGGTATACAAGAGACCCAGTACTTC. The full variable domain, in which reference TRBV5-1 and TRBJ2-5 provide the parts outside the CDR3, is KAGVTQTPRYLIKTRGQQVTLSCSPISGHRSVSWYQQTPGQGLQFLFEYFSETQRNKGNFPGRFSGRQFSNSRSEMNVSTLELGDSALYLCASSLGIQETQYFGPGTRLLVL.

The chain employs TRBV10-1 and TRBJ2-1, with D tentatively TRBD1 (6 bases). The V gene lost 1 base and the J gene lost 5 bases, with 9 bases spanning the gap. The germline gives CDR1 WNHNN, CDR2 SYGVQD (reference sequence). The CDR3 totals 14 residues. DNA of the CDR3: TGCGCCAGCAGTGAGTTGGGGGCCGACAATGAGCAGTTCTTC. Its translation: CASSELGADNEQFF.

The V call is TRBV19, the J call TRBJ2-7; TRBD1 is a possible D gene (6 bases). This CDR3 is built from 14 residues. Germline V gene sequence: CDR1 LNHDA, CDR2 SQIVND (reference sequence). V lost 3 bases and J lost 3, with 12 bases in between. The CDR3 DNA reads TGTGCCAGTAGTATGGAGACAGGACTCTACGAGCAGTACTTC. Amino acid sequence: CASSMETGLYEQYF.